This entry lists 6 T cell receptor beta chains sequenced from one sample in a study of human T cells and chemical hapten exposure. The time point is: patch test 2, 6 weeks after DPC sensitization. Treatment denoted: therapeutic diphenylcyclopropenone sensitization with weekly scalp DPC. TCRdb called the RACE reads again in MiXCR, with one record for every CDR3 protein. The table lists approximately 97,000 distinct CDR3 sequences, about 10% of them singletons, with 2.5% to 4% in the top ten. This specimen consisted of whole blood, obtained in connection with sensitization to the hapten diphenylcyclopropenone (DPC). These receptors all stem from a woman aged 40 to 55 with alopecia areata. Some clones in this sample may be carry-over from other donors' samples.

This clonotype was counted only a few times. This sequence joins TRBV6-1 and TRBJ1-6, with D unclear. Germline V lookup: CDR1 MNHNS, CDR2 SASEGT. This CDR3 comprises 15 residues. The V and J ends lost 0 bases and 5 bases respectively, with 8 bases between them. Written as DNA, the CDR3 is TGTGCCAGCAGTGAAGCTAAGGGAAATAATTCACCCCTCCACTTT. It codes for CASSEAKGNNSPLHF.

The CDR3 DNA reads as TGTGCCAGCAGCTCGGGACGGGCCTTTCAGCCCCAGCATTTT. Its protein product is CASSSGRAFQPQHF. This chain uses TRBV7-8 with TRBJ1-5; the D gene is possibly TRBD1 (5 bases). The CDR3 is 14 residues long. Trimming shortened V by 4 bases and J by 6 bases, and 13 bases separated the two germline ends. Per germline, CDR1 SGHVS and CDR2 FQNEAQ.

This clonotype has at least ten counts. J is TRBJ2-3 and V is TRBV7-2; D is uncertain. Germline loops: CDR1 SGHTA, CDR2 FQGNSA. V was cut by 5 bases and J by 2 bases, with 11 bases left in between. The CDR3 is 14 residues long. CDR3 amino acids: CASSPWTPTDTQYF. The CDR3 DNA follows: TGTGCCAGCAGCCCCTGGACCCCCACAGATACGCAGTATTTT.

This clonotype was seen ten or more times. The V call is TRBV20-1, the J call TRBJ1-2, with D unresolved. From germline, CDR1 is DFQATT and CDR2 SNEGSKA (reference sequence). This CDR3 comprises 15 residues. The V gene lost 0 bases and the J gene lost 9 bases, with 20 bases spanning the gap. The CDR3 here is CSARDLSPAAGRYTF. In DNA form, the CDR3 reads TGCAGTGCTAGAGATCTGTCGCCCGCCGCGGGTCGCTACACCTTC.

This clonotype came up many times. The CDR3 protein is CASSFWTSGNANTGELFF. The CDR3 DNA is TGTGCCAGCAGCTTCTGGACTAGCGGGAACGCGAACACCGGGGAGCTGTTTTTT. The genes are TRBV3-1 and TRBJ2-2, with 12 positions matching TRBD2. The CDR3 spans 18 residues. The germline gives CDR1 LGHDT, CDR2 YNNKEL (reference sequence). The trim removed 5 bases at V and 0 bases at J, leaving 7 bases unmatched.

This clonotype was detected ten times or more. The chain links TRBV29-1 to TRBJ1-2, with D perhaps TRBD1 (6 bases). The CDR3 extends over 11 amino acids. The V end lost 3 bases, the J end lost 7 bases, and 9 bases lay between the germline ends. CDR1 SQVTM and CDR2 ANQGSEA come from the germline V gene. CDR3: CSVERGAGYTF. For the CDR3, the DNA is TGCAGCGTTGAGCGGGGGGCTGGCTACACCTTC.